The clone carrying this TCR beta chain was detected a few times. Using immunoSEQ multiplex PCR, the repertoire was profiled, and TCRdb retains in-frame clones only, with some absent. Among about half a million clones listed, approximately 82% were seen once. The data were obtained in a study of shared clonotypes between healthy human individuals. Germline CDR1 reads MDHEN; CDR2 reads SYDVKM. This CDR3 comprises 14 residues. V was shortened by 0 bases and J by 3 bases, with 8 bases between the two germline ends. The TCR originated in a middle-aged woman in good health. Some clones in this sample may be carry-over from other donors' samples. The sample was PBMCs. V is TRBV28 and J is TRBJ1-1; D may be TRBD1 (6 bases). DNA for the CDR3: TGTGCCAGCAGTTTATGGGGGGCAGACACTGAAGCTTTCTTT. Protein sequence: CASSLWGADTEAFF. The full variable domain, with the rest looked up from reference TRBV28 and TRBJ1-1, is DVKVTQSSRYLVKRTGEKVFLECVQDMDHENMFWYRQDPGLGLRLIYFSYDVKMKEKGDIPEGYSVSREKKERFSLILESASTNQTSMYLCASSLWGADTEAFFGQGTRLTVV.